These T cell receptor beta chains were read from a single sample in a study of T-cell memory formation after mild COVID-19. TCRdb fed the 5' RACE reads into MiXCR, producing one record per CDR3 protein. In the table there are approximately 440,000 distinct CDR3 sequences, 20% of which are singletons. Sequenced material: PBMCs or a T cell subset sorted from them (not recorded which). These receptors were collected from an adult woman who had mild COVID-19 (a few samples of this study predate the infection). Cell type and time point are not known. Each CDR3 is given with its conserved first and last residue.

v_call,cdr3_aa
TRBV2,CASSEFRQGAREQYF
TRBV20-1,CSARGSGPGLAGYNEQFF
TRBV29-1,CSVEGVGTGVSDTQYF
TRBV29-1,CSVRTGGSTDTQYF
TRBV28,CASSQESGGAESPLHF
TRBV9,CASSVGEGYPSYEQYF
TRBV20-1,CSARDLVTGKKQFF
TRBV4-3,CASSQDPGLSGELFF
TRBV12-5,CASGPPPGLAKGNGELFF
TRBV7-9,CASSSGGGDLHAAFF
TRBV24-1,CATTGRANTGELFF
TRBV12-3/TRBV12-4,CASRSGTSGGGYNEQFF
TRBV30,CAWSFGRNEAFF
TRBV12-3/TRBV12-4,CASSPYGSQPQHF
TRBV20-1,CSARPDRGYGYTF
TRBV5-1,CASSLGKRGGSYNEQFF
TRBV7-8,CASSLGGWAKNIQYF
TRBV25-1,CASLGLSNTEAFF
TRBV12-3/TRBV12-4,CASSPWGVPQHF
TRBV19,CASSISGTGDPYGYTF
TRBV18,CASSPSRTYEQYF
TRBV3-1,CASSPRASGVSSGANVLTF
TRBV7-6,CASSGGYSEGTQYF
TRBV19,CASSLRWGPQHF
TRBV4-1,CASSQGRGYSEAFF
TRBV5-6,CASSPWLAGPNEQFF
TRBV14,CASSSFTGLISGNTIYF
TRBV20-1,CSAPGRASGTDTQYF
TRBV7-3,CASSLVLGNEQFF
TRBV4-1,CASSQEMKRGLRNSPLHF
TRBV5-1,CASSLDSFTGGTYTF
TRBV6-1,CASSEAQGKVLGEQFF
TRBV18,CASSPPGQGKKTQYF
TRBV7-2,CASSGRDRVSSTDTQYF
TRBV29-1,CSVEEGGETQYF
TRBV7-2,CASSPGVVITDTQYF
TRBV11-2,CASIPVGVKDTQYF